This TCR beta chain stems from a study of CD8+ T cells in alopecia areata. Study-level background: Those treated were given oral tofacitinib at 5 to 10 mg twice daily. Broader study findings: The study also sequences resident alphabeta T cells of normal skin in scalp samples. Scalp clonality, along with expanded CD8+ clones among the top 100, was significantly decreased by tofacitinib. Higher clonality was seen in lesional scalp than in normal scalp, especially in alopecia totalis/universalis.

Treatment of the sample: oral pan-JAK inhibitor, 5-10 mg twice daily. V dropped 3 bases and J dropped 5; count of bases not matched to a gene: 8. Germline V lookup: CDR1 GTSNPN, CDR2 SVGIG (reference sequence). The length of the CDR3 is 14 residues. Turning to this clone: What it recognizes is unknown.

Following RNA extraction, reverse transcription yielded cDNA that acted as the sequencing template. Generated by immunoSEQ multiplex PCR, the TCRdb table keeps only in-frame clones and is missing some. The sample consists of fewer than 250,000 clones, approximately 38% of them appearing once. The sequence derives from a human donor with alopecia areata. V is TRBV30 and J is TRBJ1-1; 8 nucleotides match TRBD1. Sequencing was performed on CD4+ T cells sorted from blood, taken at approximately week 30, from a patient treated with tofacitinib. The CDR3 DNA follows: TGTGCCTGGAGGGGCCAGGGGGCGAGGACTGAAGCTTTCTTT. Its protein is CAWRGQGARTEAFF.